The 27 T cell receptor beta chains listed next were all sequenced from one sample in a study of blood T cells in healthy people across ages. With a J-beta primer mix and a sample-barcoded 5' primer, a second PCR ran 7 to 11 cycles. In TCRdb, the 5' RACE reads were re-called with MiXCR into one record per CDR3 protein. The table records around 870,000 distinct CDR3 sequences, 25% to 30% of them present only once. The sequencing input was blood. The origin of the receptors is an elderly woman in good health.

This clonotype was recorded at least ten times. The V gene is TRBV7-9, the J gene TRBJ2-5; D remains ambiguous. V was trimmed by 2 bases and J by 7 bases, leaving 5 bases between them. Germline assignment: CDR1 SEHNR and CDR2 FQNEAQ (reference sequence). The CDR3 spans 11 residues. CDR3 amino acids: CASSLLGTQYF. CDR3 coding DNA: TGTGCCAGCAGCTTATTGGGGACCCAGTACTTC.

The chain is built from TRBV10-3 and TRBJ1-5; D uncertain. Germline V CDR1 and CDR2: ENHRY, SYGVKD. Trimming cost V 0 bases and J 3 bases, with 9 bases left between them. This CDR3 has 15 residues. Written as DNA, the CDR3 is TGTGCCATCAGTGAGTCCGGGCGGAACAATCAGCCCCAGCATTTT. Translated: CAISESGRNNQPQHF.

This clonotype was counted at least ten times. The chain is built from TRBV20-1 and TRBJ1-6, with TRBD1 matching 8 bases. Germline CDR1 is DFQATT and CDR2 is SNEGSKA (reference sequence). The ends lost 5 bases at V and 11 bases at J; junction bases unmatched: 8. The CDR3 is 13 residues long. The CDR3 loop reads CSAEDRGMTPLHF. The CDR3 DNA reads TGCAGTGCTGAAGACAGGGGAATGACACCCCTCCACTTT.

This clonotype was seen at least ten times. The chain uses TRBV6-1 and TRBJ2-5, with TRBD1 matching 8 bases. The CDR3 is 17 amino acids. V shed 3 bases and J 1 base; nucleotides not matched to a gene: 10. CDR1 and CDR2 from the germline V gene are MNHNS and SASEGT. The CDR3 sequence: CASSEETGAYLQETQYF. The CDR3 nucleotides are TGTGCCAGCAGTGAGGAGACAGGGGCCTATCTCCAAGAGACCCAGTACTTC.

At least ten counts were recorded for this clonotype. The gene calls are TRBV5-1 and TRBJ1-2; no clear D. Trimming took 1 base from V and 8 from J, leaving 15 bases between them. Germline V CDR1 and CDR2: SGHRS, YFSETQ. This CDR3 region has 14 residues. As DNA, the CDR3 is TGCGCCAGCAGCTTGAGTTCGGCTAATCGGGGCTACACCTTC. It encodes CASSLSSANRGYTF.

This clonotype was observed at least ten times. The V and J genes are TRBV4-3 and TRBJ1-4, with 8 bases matching TRBD1. The CDR3 covers 14 residues. V was clipped by 8 bases and J by 4 bases; unmatched bases: 6. Germline loops: CDR1 LGHNA, CDR2 YSLEER. As DNA, the CDR3 is TGCGCCAGCGGGTACAGGGGGATTAATGAAAAACTGTTTTTT. It is translated as CASGYRGINEKLFF.

This clonotype has ten or more counts. The chain uses TRBV30 and TRBJ1-2, with 8 bases fitting TRBD1. The ends lost 3 bases at V and 5 bases at J; junction bases unmatched: 8. CDR3 length: 14 amino acids. Germline values: CDR1 GTSNPN, CDR2 SVGIG (reference sequence). CDR3 bases: TGTGCCTGGAGCGAAGGACAGGGATTTTATGGCTACACCTTC. Encoded protein: CAWSEGQGFYGYTF.

In this sample, this clonotype turned up a few times. A read error may be the cause here, since a much bigger clone is one base away. The chain uses TRBV29-1 and TRBJ2-5; 8 bases line up with TRBD1. J lost 12 bases, V lost 6 bases, and 9 bases had no gene match. The germline V gene has CDR1 SQVTM and CDR2 ANQGSEA. The CDR3 covers 11 residues. In nucleotides, the CDR3 is TGCAGCGTAGGACAGGGAGGTATAGAGTACTTC. Translated, it gives CSVGQGGIEYF.

The gene calls are TRBV5-1 and TRBJ2-1; tentative D call: TRBD1 (5 bases). Germline V gene sequence: CDR1 SGHRS, CDR2 YFSETQ. This CDR3 comprises 14 residues. With 2 bases removed from V and 4 bases from J, the gap between germline ends came to 10 bases. The CDR3 sequence: CASSLGQVYNEQFF. As DNA, the CDR3 is TGCGCCAGCAGCTTAGGACAAGTTTACAATGAGCAGTTCTTC. The whole variable domain, filled in from reference TRBV5-1 and TRBJ2-1, reads KAGVTQTPRYLIKTRGQQVTLSCSPISGHRSVSWYQQTPGQGLQFLFEYFSETQRNKGNFPGRFSGRQFSNSRSEMNVSTLELGDSALYLCASSLGQVYNEQFFGPGTRLTVL.

The table lists this clonotype with a few counts. V is TRBV12-3 or TRBV12-4 and J is TRBJ1-2, with 7 positions matching TRBD1. V dropped 6 bases and J dropped 14; count of bases not matched to a gene: 12. The CDR3 contains 12 residues. The CDR3 bases are TGTGCCAGCAGACCCTCGACAGGGCTAGGAACCTTC. As protein: CASRPSTGLGTF.

This clonotype has at least ten counts. The chain combines TRBV7-2 with TRBJ2-7; TRBD1 matches at 10 bases. The J segment lost 3 bases and the V segment lost 5 bases, leaving 7 bases of the junction unmatched. Germline V gives CDR1 SGHTA, CDR2 FQGNSA. The CDR3 is 15 residues long. The chain's CDR3 is CASSTPGTGVYEQYF. As DNA, the CDR3 is TGTGCCAGCAGCACGCCCGGGACAGGGGTCTACGAGCAGTACTTC.

The sample holds a few counts of this clonotype. The chain combines TRBV7-6 with TRBJ2-1; 8 nucleotides align to TRBD2. In germline, CDR1 is SGHVS, CDR2 FNYEAQ. CDR3 length: 16 residues. Losses at the gene ends were 5 bases for V and 7 bases for J; bases not matched to a gene: 13. The CDR3 loop is CASSPLSGENLNEQFF. The CDR3 nucleotides are TGTGCCAGCAGCCCACTTAGCGGGGAGAACCTTAATGAGCAGTTCTTC.

This clonotype was seen just once. The V gene is TRBV12-3 or TRBV12-4, the J gene TRBJ2-1; either TRBD1 or TRBD2 may supply D (9 bases each). Trimming cost V 1 base and J 8 bases, with 21 bases left between them. CDR3 size: 17 residues. In nucleotides, the CDR3 is TGTGCCAGCAGTTTAGGTGAACAGGGGGCTAGCGGGGATGAGCAGTTCTTC. Amino acids: CASSLGEQGASGDEQFF.

About this clonotype itself: Being one base from a much bigger clone, this may be a read error. The rearrangement links TRBV7-2 to TRBJ2-7, with D perhaps matching TRBD2 (7 bases). Germline-derived CDR1 and CDR2 are SGHTA and FQGNSA. Trimming pared 2 bases from V and 2 bases from J, leaving 22 bases between. The CDR3 extends over 18 amino acids. The CDR3 loop is CASSLRGRRAGKTYEQYF. The DNA of the CDR3 is TGTGCCAGCAGCTTAAGGGGGAGACGAGCGGGGAAAACCTACGAGCAGTACTTC.

This clonotype was observed at least ten times. This sequence joins TRBV6-2 or TRBV6-3 and TRBJ2-1; 12 bases fit TRBD2. CDR1 and CDR2 from the germline V gene are MNHEY and SVGEGT. The V segment lost 0 bases and the J segment 0 bases; nucleotides outside the gene matches: 6. The CDR3 is 19 amino acids. CDR3 in amino acids: CASSYSGLAGLSSYNEQFF. CDR3 DNA: TGTGCCAGCAGTTACTCCGGACTAGCGGGGCTGAGCTCCTACAATGAGCAGTTCTTC.

This clonotype showed up just a few times. V usage is TRBV7-2 and J usage is TRBJ1-6, with a tentative D call TRBD1 (6 bases). The ends were cut back, 5 bases at V and 10 bases at J, with 12 bases in the middle. Germline-derived CDR1 and CDR2 are SGHTA and FQGNSA. The length of the CDR3 is 13 residues. DNA for the CDR3: TGTGCCAGCAGCAGGGACATCTTCTCACCCCTCCACTTT. Residues: CASSRDIFSPLHF.

This clonotype has a count of ten or more. The chain employs TRBV6-6 and TRBJ2-7; possible D gene TRBD2, 6 bases. Trimming took off 5 bases at V and 2 bases at J, with 10 bases between the two ends. The V gene's germline CDR1 is MNHNY and CDR2 SVGAGI (reference sequence). The CDR3 consists of 13 residues. CDR3: CASSQTSPYEQYF. The CDR3, as DNA: TGTGCCAGCAGTCAGACTAGTCCCTACGAGCAGTACTTC.

This clonotype was picked up many times. The rearrangement uses TRBV14 and TRBJ1-1, with TRBD1 matching 9 bases. This CDR3 comprises 15 residues. After removal of 3 bases from V and 5 bases from J, the junction contained 7 bases not matched to a gene. Looked up from germline, CDR1 is SGHDN and CDR2 is FVKESK. The DNA for the CDR3 is TGTGCCAGCAGCCATAGGACAGGGGTGGAAACTGAAGCTTTCTTT. It yields the protein CASSHRTGVETEAFF.

This clonotype was observed many times. The rearrangement links TRBV7-2 to TRBJ2-7, with 7 bases matching TRBD2. The germline V gene has CDR1 SGHTA and CDR2 FQGNSA. This CDR3 has 15 residues. V was pared by 6 bases and J by 2 bases, with 10 bases of the junction left unmatched. The CDR3 bases are TGTGCCAGCAGGAGGGGAGGGGTAGTTACCTACGAGCAGTACTTC. Protein sequence: CASRRGGVVTYEQYF.

In its sample, this clonotype was seen many times. V is TRBV4-2 and J is TRBJ2-4; 11 bases line up with TRBD2. Germline lookup yields CDR1 LGHNA and CDR2 YNFKEQ. This CDR3 is built from 17 residues. Trimming took 3 bases from V and 4 from J; bases not matched to a gene: 8. CDR3 nucleotide sequence: TGTGCCAGCAGCCAGGCTACCCTAGCGGGGGGAAAAAACATTCAGTACTTC. Its protein is CASSQATLAGGKNIQYF.

This clonotype was counted many times. The chain carries TRBV20-1 and TRBJ2-7, with TRBD2 identical over 10 bases. J lost 7 bases, V lost 1 base, and 7 bases had no gene match. Germline loops: CDR1 DFQATT, CDR2 SNEGSKA (reference sequence). The CDR3 covers 14 residues. The CDR3 DNA reads as TGCAGTGCTAGAGTTCCTAGCGGGGGTGGAGAGCAGTACTTC. Its translation: CSARVPSGGGEQYF.

As to this clonotype: One junction end does not reproduce the germline sequence, and a read error may be involved. The chain recombines TRBV11-2 with TRBJ2-5, with TRBD1 matching 7 bases. This CDR3 contains 15 residues. Germline CDR1 and CDR2: SGHAT and FQNNGV. CDR3 amino acids: CANSLMGQTVETQYF. CDR3 in DNA: TGTGCCAACAGCTTAATGGGACAGACGGTGGAGACCCAGTACTTC.

This clonotype was seen more than once but under ten times. V and J are TRBV24-1 and TRBJ2-1; TRBD1 matches 8 bases. Unmatched junction bases numbered 7, after V lost 2 bases and J lost 8 bases. The CDR3 has 15 residues. In germline, CDR1 is KGHDR, CDR2 SFDVKD. CDR3 amino acids: CATSDSPTGDDEQFF. In nucleotides, the CDR3 is TGTGCCACCAGTGATTCCCCGACAGGGGACGATGAGCAGTTCTTC.

In its sample, this clonotype was seen once. This chain uses TRBV15 with TRBJ1-3, with D possibly matching TRBD1 (5 bases). CDR1 and CDR2 from the germline V gene are LNHNV and YYDKDF (reference sequence). The CDR3 sequence is 18 residues long. V shed 0 bases and J shed 0 bases, with 15 bases lying between them. CDR3 DNA: TGTGCCACCAGCAGAGAACCGGGACGAATTACCTCTGGAAACACCATATATTTT. Its translation: CATSREPGRITSGNTIYF.

In its sample, this clonotype was seen many times. The chain carries TRBV5-4 and TRBJ1-1, with TRBD1 as a possible D gene (6 bases). The CDR3 totals 14 residues. With 1 base removed from V and 3 bases from J, the gap between germline ends came to 10 bases. Germline assignment: CDR1 SGHNT and CDR2 YYREEE (reference sequence). The CDR3 coding sequence is TGTGCCAGCAGCTTGACAGGGCAGGACACTGAAGCTTTCTTT. Translating gives CASSLTGQDTEAFF. Looking up the rest from reference TRBV5-4 and TRBJ1-1 gives the full variable domain: ETGVTQSPTHLIKTRGQQVTLRCSSQSGHNTVSWYQQALGQGPQFIFQYYREEENGRGNFPPRFSGLQFPNYSSELNVNALELDDSALYLCASSLTGQDTEAFFGQGTRLTVV.

Points on this clonotype: A much larger clone differs by one base, so this may be a read error. The rearrangement links TRBV6-2 or TRBV6-3 to TRBJ2-6, with a weak D call TRBD2 (6 bases). The CDR3 contains 15 residues. Germline values: CDR1 MNHEY, CDR2 SVGEGT. In DNA, the CDR3 is TGTGCCAGCAGCCGCGGTGGGACTGGGGCCAACGTCCCGACTTTC. This codes for CASSRGGTGANVPTF.

This clonotype was detected a few times. The J gene is TRBJ2-2, the V gene TRBV7-2, with unresolved D. The CDR3 contains 16 residues. Looked up from germline, CDR1 is SGHTA and CDR2 is FQGNSA. Between the trimmed V and J ends, which lost 6 bases and 0 bases, there was a span of 14 bases. This chain's CDR3 is CASRPRATSNTGELFF. DNA of the CDR3: TGTGCCAGCAGACCCCGGGCGACGTCGAACACCGGGGAGCTGTTTTTT.